This passage covers 32 T cell receptor beta chains from one sample sequenced in a study of regulatory T cells in long-lasting Graves disease. Time point noted: newly diagnosed GD, antithyroid drugs for less than 3 months. Construction of the TCR library relied on RNA isolated from PBMCs. To make TCR beta libraries, researchers used iRepertoire HTBI primers and Arm-PCR of CDR3 regions. Each CDR3 protein gets one entry after TCRdb re-called the multiplex PCR reads with MiXCR. The table has roughly 360,000 distinct CDR3 sequences, over 9.5% seen once. The same sample was also studied in work on T cells in Graves' hyperthyroidism and ophthalmopathy.

The source was peripheral blood mononuclear cells (PBMCs), collected at new diagnosis, from a patient treated with antithyroid drugs. The receptor source for this set is a woman in her late teens or twenties with Graves disease.

This clonotype was detected ten times or more. The CDR3 here is CASSPIVGGAIYEQFF. The CDR3 nucleotides read TGTGCCAGCTCACCAATTGTCGGGGGGGCCATATATGAGCAGTTCTTC. This chain links TRBV18 with TRBJ2-1; 8 bases line up with TRBD2. With V trimmed by 2 bases and J by 8 bases, 11 bases remained unmatched. Germline V lookup: CDR1 KGHSH, CDR2 LQKENI. The CDR3 loop spans 16 amino acids.

Comment on this clonotype: Being one base from a much bigger clone, this may be a read error. This chain links TRBV7-9 with TRBJ2-1; possibly TRBD1 for D (6 bases). The V and J ends lost 1 base and 9 bases respectively, with 10 bases between them. Germline lookup yields CDR1 SEHNR and CDR2 FQNEAQ (reference sequence). This CDR3 is built from 13 residues. The CDR3 reads CASSLDTGSEQFF. The CDR3 region has the DNA TGTGCCAGCAGCTTAGATACAGGGAGTGAGCAGTTCTTC.

V usage is TRBV9 and J usage is TRBJ1-4; maybe TRBD1 (5 bases). The CDR3 loop spans 16 amino acids. Germline values: CDR1 SGDLS, CDR2 YYNGEE. The V end lost 0 bases, the J end lost 2 bases, and 11 bases lay between the germline ends. CDR3 residues: CASSVGGEGTNEKLFF. In DNA form, the CDR3 reads TGTGCCAGCAGCGTAGGGGGGGAGGGCACTAATGAAAAACTGTTTTTT.

The CDR3 sequence: CATRGTGITEAFF. The CDR3 nucleotides read TGTGCCACCAGAGGGACAGGGATCACTGAAGCTTTCTTT. The chain uses TRBV10-3 and TRBJ1-1, with 9 nucleotides matching TRBD1. The CDR3 is 13 amino acids. Germline CDR1 and CDR2: ENHRY and SYGVKD. V was clipped by 10 bases and J by 4 bases; unmatched bases: 7.

This clonotype was counted many times. The chain couples TRBV20-1 to TRBJ2-1; 7 bases are a match to TRBD2. The CDR3 loop spans 16 amino acids. The V and J ends lost 2 bases and 0 bases, in that order; junction bases with no gene match: 7. In germline, CDR1 is DFQATT, CDR2 SNEGSKA (reference sequence). The CDR3 protein is CSARRAGTSSYNEQFF. CDR3 nucleotide sequence: TGCAGTGCTAGAAGAGCGGGAACGAGCTCCTACAATGAGCAGTTCTTC.

The chain joins TRBV28 to TRBJ1-2; D gene ambiguous. Looked up from germline, CDR1 is MDHEN and CDR2 is SYDVKM. The CDR3 loop spans 14 amino acids. The V and J ends lost 1 base and 7 bases respectively, with 13 bases between them. The CDR3 coding sequence is TGTGCCAGCAGTTTATCGGGATCCGGAGTTGGCTACACCTTC. Translating it yields CASSLSGSGVGYTF.

This clonotype was seen repeatedly, ten times or more. The chain employs TRBV7-2 and TRBJ2-7, with 7 bases that match TRBD1. The germline V gene has CDR1 SGHTA and CDR2 FQGNSA. Losses at the gene ends were 1 base for V and 3 bases for J; bases not matched to a gene: 0. The CDR3 has 13 amino acids. The DNA for the CDR3 is TGTGCCAGCAGCTTAGACAGGGGCTACGAGCAGTACTTC. Protein product: CASSLDRGYEQYF.

The V gene is TRBV7-2, the J gene TRBJ1-6; the D gene is possibly TRBD1 (5 bases). This CDR3 has 17 amino acids. Germline CDR1 is SGHTA and CDR2 is FQGNSA. V shed 5 bases and J shed 7 bases, with 21 bases lying between them. Here the CDR3 reads CASSPGWAGSGNSPLHF. The CDR3, as DNA: TGTGCCAGCAGCCCCGGTTGGGCAGGGTCAGGCAATTCACCCCTCCACTTT. The complete variable domain, with remaining parts taken from reference TRBV7-2 and TRBJ1-6, reads GAGVSQSPSNKVTEKGKDVELRCDPISGHTALYWYRQSLGQGLEFLIYFQGNSAPDKSGLPSDRFSAERTGGSVSTLTIQRTQQEDSAVYLCASSPGWAGSGNSPLHFGNGTRLTVT.

This clonotype was detected a few times. This chain joins TRBV28 and TRBJ2-2; D is perhaps TRBD1 or TRBD2 (5 bases each). V gave up 6 bases and J gave up 6 bases, with 17 bases separating them. This CDR3 is 15 amino acids long. Germline V gene lookup returns CDR1 MDHEN and CDR2 SYDVKM. Written as DNA, the CDR3 is TGTGCCAGCAGGAGGGGCCCCGGGATTTCCGGGGAGCTGTTTTTT. It encodes CASRRGPGISGELFF.

This clonotype appeared many times. This chain connects TRBV20-1 to TRBJ2-5, with 13 bases matching TRBD2. Germline-derived CDR1 and CDR2 are DFQATT and SNEGSKA (reference sequence). V lost 5 bases, J lost 5 bases, and 8 bases stayed unmatched. This CDR3 contains 15 residues. The CDR3 sequence is CSALTSGRPGETQYF. CDR3 bases: TGCAGTGCTTTGACTAGCGGGAGGCCGGGGGAGACCCAGTACTTC.

The V and J genes are TRBV10-3 and TRBJ2-5; perhaps TRBD1 as D (6 bases). The germline V gene encodes CDR1 ENHRY and CDR2 SYGVKD. The CDR3 contains 15 residues. V was shortened by 3 bases and J by 5 bases, with 16 bases between the two germline ends. CDR3 sequence (DNA): TGTGCCATCAGTGATCGGGACACGGATCGGGAGACCCAGTACTTC. Its protein is CAISDRDTDRETQYF.

This clonotype has a count of ten or more. One end of the junction is discordant with germline, which a read error may explain. The chain is built from TRBV2 and TRBJ2-7; TRBD1 aligns across 10 bases. The germline V gene has CDR1 SNHLY and CDR2 FYNNEI. The CDR3 loop spans 16 amino acids. CDR3 sequence: CASSDIDRQGAYGQYF. Here the CDR3 DNA reads TGTGCCAGCAGTGATATCGATAGACAGGGGGCTTACGGGCAGTACTTC.

This clonotype was counted ten times or more. The rearrangement joins TRBV6-1 to TRBJ1-2, with TRBD1 matching 9 bases. After removal of 8 bases from V and 4 bases from J, the junction contained 17 bases not matched to a gene. This CDR3 has 17 amino acids. Germline lookup yields CDR1 MNHNS and CDR2 SASEGT. The CDR3 spells CASQWDPGQGIGYGYTF. The DNA for the CDR3 is TGTGCCAGCCAATGGGACCCGGGACAGGGTATCGGCTATGGCTACACCTTC.

Turning to this clonotype: This sequence is one base from a far larger clone and is likely a read error. The genes are TRBV6-2 or TRBV6-3 and TRBJ2-1; 8 bases are shared with TRBD2. The germline gives CDR1 MNHEY, CDR2 SVGEGT. The CDR3 extends over 16 amino acids. Here the CDR3 reads CASSYSTQRGYNGQFF. CDR3 sequence (DNA): TGTGCCAGCAGTTACTCTACCCAGCGGGGGTACAATGGGCAGTTCTTC.

This clonotype has a handful of counts. The rearrangement links TRBV10-3 to TRBJ2-7; 8 positions agree with TRBD2. CDR3 size: 13 residues. From germline, CDR1 is ENHRY and CDR2 SYGVKD. J gave up 6 bases and V 11 bases, and 12 bases lay outside the gene matches. The CDR3 region is CACRGGTAGEQYF. The CDR3 coding sequence is TGTGCCTGCCGGGGGGGGACGGCCGGCGAGCAGTACTTC.

This clonotype was found many times. The genes are TRBV6-9 and TRBJ1-6; D gene uncertain. The germline gives CDR1 MNHGY, CDR2 SVAAGI. The CDR3 runs 16 residues. Trimming took off 4 bases at V and 8 bases at J, with 18 bases between the two ends. CDR3 DNA sequence: TGTGCCAGCAGTTTCCGCGCATCCTTGTGGGATTCACCCCTCCACTTT. Encoded protein: CASSFRASLWDSPLHF.

The chain recombines TRBV6-2 or TRBV6-3 with TRBJ1-6; 8 positions match TRBD1. There are 15 residues in the CDR3. The V and J ends lost 5 bases and 6 bases, in that order; junction bases with no gene match: 6. Germline V gene lookup returns CDR1 MNHEY and CDR2 SVGEGT. The CDR3 loop reads CASSELDRVNSPLHF. DNA of the CDR3: TGTGCCAGCAGTGAATTGGACAGGGTTAATTCACCCCTCCACTTT.

The chain uses TRBV6-4 and TRBJ1-6; D gene unclear. In germline, CDR1 is MRHNA, CDR2 SNTAGT. This CDR3 region has 14 residues. With 5 bases removed from V and 4 bases from J, the gap between germline ends came to 9 bases. CDR3: CASSYQAYNSPLHF. CDR3 nucleotide sequence: TGTGCCAGCAGTTACCAGGCTTATAATTCACCCCTCCACTTT.

The table lists this clonotype with many counts. J is TRBJ2-1 and V is TRBV28, with D unresolved. The V gene lost 7 bases and the J gene lost 1 base, with 11 bases spanning the gap. From germline, CDR1 is MDHEN and CDR2 SYDVKM. The CDR3 consists of 14 residues. CDR3 in DNA: TGTGCCAGCAACCCGACCGGGTCCTACAATGAGCAGTTCTTC. Translation gives CASNPTGSYNEQFF.

This chain links TRBV6-6 with TRBJ1-2, with TRBD1 matching 7 bases. The CDR3 is 15 amino acids. Germline V gene sequence: CDR1 MNHNY, CDR2 SVGAGI (reference sequence). Losses at the gene ends were 0 bases for V and 7 bases for J; bases not matched to a gene: 8. CDR3 amino acids: CASSYSVDRVVGYTF. In DNA form, the CDR3 reads TGTGCCAGCAGTTACTCGGTTGACAGGGTGGTTGGCTACACCTTC.

This clonotype was detected a few times. The V call is TRBV5-1, the J call TRBJ2-7; D is perhaps TRBD2 (5 bases). This CDR3 is built from 14 residues. Trimming left V 0 bases short and J 2 bases short, with 9 bases between. From germline, CDR1 is SGHRS and CDR2 YFSETQ. Here the CDR3 reads CASSLDLAAYEQYF. The CDR3, as DNA: TGCGCCAGCAGCTTGGACCTAGCCGCCTACGAGCAGTACTTC.

This clonotype was detected ten times or more. This chain joins TRBV30 and TRBJ2-5; no clear D gene. V was clipped by 2 bases and J by 5 bases, with 3 bases between them. The germline V gene encodes CDR1 GTSNPN and CDR2 SVGIG (reference sequence). This CDR3 spans 10 amino acids. CDR3 loop: CAWSMETQYF. As DNA, the CDR3 is TGTGCCTGGAGTATGGAGACCCAGTACTTC.

The chain joins TRBV10-3 to TRBJ1-2; the D gene is possibly TRBD1 (6 bases). The germline CDR1 and CDR2 sequences are ENHRY and SYGVKD. This CDR3 has 14 residues. Trimming pared 6 bases from V and 6 bases from J, leaving 17 bases between. This CDR3 is CAISEYTGTHGYTF. DNA of the CDR3: TGTGCCATCAGCGAATATACAGGGACGCATGGCTACACCTTC.

This clonotype has a count of ten or more. V usage is TRBV19 and J usage is TRBJ1-2; 12 bases map to TRBD1. This CDR3 is built from 16 residues. Germline V gene data show CDR1 as LNHDA and CDR2 as SQIVND (reference sequence). V gave up 6 bases and J gave up 5 bases; unmatched junction bases: 10. The CDR3 DNA sequence: TGTGCCAGTAGAGACGCCGGGACAGGGGGCATTTATGGCTACACCTTC. This sequence encodes CASRDAGTGGIYGYTF.

Many counts were recorded for this clonotype. The genes are TRBV27 and TRBJ1-2; D is undetermined. Germline V gene data show CDR1 as MNHEY and CDR2 as SMNVEV (reference sequence). Trimming pared 5 bases from V and 8 bases from J, leaving 15 bases between. This CDR3 spans 13 amino acids. The CDR3 region is CASSPSGPEGYTF. DNA for the CDR3: TGTGCCAGCAGTCCCAGTGGGCCAGAGGGCTACACCTTC.

A word on this clonotype: This clone may be a read error of a much larger clone one base away. V and J are TRBV2 and TRBJ2-7; a possible D gene is TRBD2 (5 bases). CDR3 length equals 12 residues. The germline gives CDR1 SNHLY, CDR2 FYNNEI. DNA of the CDR3: TGTGCCGGCAGTGAGGGCCTCTACGAGCAGTACGTC. It translates to CAGSEGLYEQYV.

This clonotype was found many times. Sequence at one end of the junction differs from germline and may be a read error. The gene calls are TRBV20-1 and TRBJ1-2, with D possibly matching TRBD1 (5 bases). Germline V gives CDR1 DFQATT, CDR2 SNEGSKA (reference sequence). CDR3 length: 15 amino acids. The CDR3 bases are TGCAGCGCTAGAGGGATTGAGGGCAGGGACGATGGCTACACCTTC. Amino acid sequence: CSARGIEGRDDGYTF.

This clonotype was recorded at least ten times. The chain joins TRBV4-3 to TRBJ2-7; 8 nucleotides agree with TRBD1. Germline CDR1 LGHNA, CDR2 YSLEER. This CDR3 spans 17 amino acids. J was trimmed by 2 bases and V by 0 bases; bases with no gene match: 9. The CDR3 loop is CASSQDLRDRYTYEQYF. Written as DNA, the CDR3 is TGCGCCAGCAGCCAAGACCTAAGGGACAGGTACACCTACGAGCAGTACTTC.

The V gene is TRBV6-4, the J gene TRBJ2-1; 7 bases map to TRBD2. The germline V gene encodes CDR1 MRHNA and CDR2 SNTAGT. This CDR3 contains 16 residues. The trim removed 4 bases at V and 9 bases at J, leaving 15 bases unmatched. In DNA form, the CDR3 reads TGTGCCAGCAGTGTTGGGCCCGAGTTTTCGGGAGGTGAGCAGTTCTTC. Its protein is CASSVGPEFSGGEQFF.

On this clonotype itself: A single base separates this from a much larger clone, so it may be a read error. The gene calls are TRBV29-1 and TRBJ2-1, with 10 bases that match TRBD2. This CDR3 has 15 residues. Germline CDR1 and CDR2: SQVTM and ANQGSEA. The CDR3 sequence: CSVERAGGPRNELFF. The CDR3 DNA reads TGCAGCGTTGAGAGAGCGGGAGGGCCACGGAATGAGCTGTTCTTC.

The rearrangement links TRBV7-6 to TRBJ1-2; possibly TRBD1 for D (5 bases). Germline lookup yields CDR1 SGHVS and CDR2 FNYEAQ. The CDR3 runs to 17 residues. Trimming pared 5 bases from V and 4 bases from J, leaving 23 bases between. The CDR3 DNA sequence: TGTGCCAGCAGCCCCGGGGGTACGGGGACGACCGTCTATGGCTACACCTTC. Amino acid sequence: CASSPGGTGTTVYGYTF.

This clonotype has at least ten counts. The chain employs TRBV28 and TRBJ2-7, with TRBD1 matching 7 bases. The CDR3 has 12 amino acids. The germline CDR1 and CDR2 sequences are MDHEN and SYDVKM. Trimming removed 10 bases from V and 5 bases from J; junction bases left unmatched: 8. CDR3 protein: CATATGSHEQYF. For the CDR3, the DNA is TGTGCCACCGCGACAGGGTCCCACGAGCAGTACTTC.